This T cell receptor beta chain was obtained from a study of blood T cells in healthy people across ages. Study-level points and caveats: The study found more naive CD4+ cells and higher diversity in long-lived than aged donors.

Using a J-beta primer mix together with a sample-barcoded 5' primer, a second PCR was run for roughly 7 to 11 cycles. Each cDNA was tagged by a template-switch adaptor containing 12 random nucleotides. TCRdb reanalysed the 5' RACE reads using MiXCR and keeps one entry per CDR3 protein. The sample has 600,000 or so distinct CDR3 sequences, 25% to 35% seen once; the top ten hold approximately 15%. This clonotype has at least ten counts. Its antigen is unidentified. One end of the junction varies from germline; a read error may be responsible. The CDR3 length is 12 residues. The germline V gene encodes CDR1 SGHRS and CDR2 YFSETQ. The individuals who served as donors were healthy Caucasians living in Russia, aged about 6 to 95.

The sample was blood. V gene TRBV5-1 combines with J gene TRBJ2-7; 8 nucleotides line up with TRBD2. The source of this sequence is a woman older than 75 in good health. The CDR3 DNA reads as TGTGCCAGCACCTCGGGGGGGTACGAGCAGTACTTC. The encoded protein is CASTSGGYEQYF.